The 3 T cell receptor beta chains given below trace back to one sample, sequenced in a study of blood T cell repertoires in COVID-19. Method: immunoSEQ multiplex PCR; TCRdb's copy keeps in-frame clones and lacks some. Of more than 140,000 clones in the sample, 84% were seen once. Source material: peripheral blood. These receptors were collected from a woman between 50 and 59 years old in a cohort sampled during active or convalescent COVID-19.

The CDR3 coding sequence is TGTGCCAGTAGTCCAAGGACAGGGGTCCGCACTGAAGCTTTCTTT. This translates into CASSPRTGVRTEAFF. This chain links TRBV19 with TRBJ1-1; 9 bases match TRBD1. The V segment lost 5 bases and the J segment 4 bases; nucleotides outside the gene matches: 8. Germline V gene data show CDR1 as LNHDA and CDR2 as SQIVND (reference sequence). This CDR3 region has 15 residues.

The gene calls are TRBV19 and TRBJ2-3, with 10 bases matching TRBD2. CDR1 is LNHDA, CDR2 SQIVND, per germline (reference sequence). The CDR3 covers 14 residues. The J segment lost 4 bases and the V segment lost 7 bases, leaving 5 bases of the junction unmatched. CDR3 loop: CASTVAGGSDTQYF. CDR3 nucleotide sequence: TGTGCCAGTACCGTAGCGGGGGGCTCAGATACGCAGTATTTT.

The V call is TRBV12-5, the J call TRBJ2-1, with TRBD2 matching over 9 bases. This CDR3 spans 17 amino acids. Germline CDR1 and CDR2: LGHNT and FRNRAP. V gave up 7 bases and J gave up 2 bases; unmatched junction bases: 12. The CDR3 sequence: CASAPTPTSGPYNEQFF. CDR3 DNA: TGTGCTAGTGCTCCGACCCCAACTAGCGGGCCCTACAATGAGCAGTTCTTC.